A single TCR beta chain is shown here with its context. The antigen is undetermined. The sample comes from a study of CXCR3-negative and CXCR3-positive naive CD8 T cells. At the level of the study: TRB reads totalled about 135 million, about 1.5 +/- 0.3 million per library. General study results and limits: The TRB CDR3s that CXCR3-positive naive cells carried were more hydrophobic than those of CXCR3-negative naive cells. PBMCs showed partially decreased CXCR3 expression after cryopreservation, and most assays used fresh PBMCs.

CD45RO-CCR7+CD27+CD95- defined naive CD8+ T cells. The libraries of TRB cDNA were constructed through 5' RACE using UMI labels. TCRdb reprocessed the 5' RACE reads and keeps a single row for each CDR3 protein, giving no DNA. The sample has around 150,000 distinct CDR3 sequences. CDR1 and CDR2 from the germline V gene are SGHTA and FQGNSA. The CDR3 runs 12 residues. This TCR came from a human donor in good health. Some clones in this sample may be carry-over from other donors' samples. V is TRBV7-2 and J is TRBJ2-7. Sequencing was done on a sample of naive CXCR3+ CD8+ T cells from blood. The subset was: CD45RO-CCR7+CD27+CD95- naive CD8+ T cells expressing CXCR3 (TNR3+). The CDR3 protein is CASSSHSYEQYF.